A single sample is the source of the 4 T cell receptor beta chains below, sequenced in a study of shared clonotypes between healthy human individuals. Profiling relied on immunoSEQ multiplex PCR, and the TCRdb table lists in-frame clones only, not all of them. The sample carries roughly 700,000 clones, less than 85% recorded once. Sequenced material: memory CD4+ T cells sorted from blood. Sample subset: CD45RA-negative fraction. These receptors all stem from a woman in her twenties or thirties in good health.

As for this clone: This sample includes further DNA sequences coding for the same CDR3. This chain uses TRBV5-1 with TRBJ2-1; D is possibly TRBD2 (6 bases). Trimming pared 4 bases from V and 0 bases from J, leaving 14 bases between. The CDR3 spans 16 residues. CDR1 SGHRS and CDR2 YFSETQ come from the germline V gene. The CDR3 sequence is CASSPSAGGSYNEQFF. CDR3 DNA: TGCGCCAGCAGCCCATCAGCGGGTGGCTCCTACAATGAGCAGTTCTTC.

The rearrangement links TRBV27 to TRBJ1-5; unclear D gene. The CDR3 is made up of 10 amino acids. The V gene's germline CDR1 is MNHEY and CDR2 SMNVEV (reference sequence). The germline V and J ends were trimmed by 4 bases and 9 bases, with 4 bases remaining between them. The CDR3 loop reads CASSCGPQHF. CDR3 coding DNA: TGTGCCAGCAGTTGTGGGCCCCAGCATTTT.

The chain couples TRBV4-1 to TRBJ2-3; 9 bases line up with TRBD1. Germline V lookup: CDR1 MGHRA, CDR2 YSYEKL. This CDR3 has 16 residues. Losses at the gene ends were 0 bases for V and 3 bases for J; bases not matched to a gene: 4. CDR3 in DNA: TGCGCCAGCAGCCAAGAACAGGGGGCCGGTACAGATACGCAGTATTTT. Translation gives CASSQEQGAGTDTQYF.

Concerning this clone itself: A far larger clone is one base from this, pointing to a likely read error. V usage is TRBV5-6 and J usage is TRBJ2-5; D gene uncertain. Germline V gene data show CDR1 as SGHDT and CDR2 as YYEEEE. Deletions cut 2 bases from V and 5 bases from J, with 4 bases between. The CDR3 covers 11 residues. The CDR3 coding sequence is TGTGCCAGCAGCTTTGCGGAGACCCAGTACTTC. It encodes CASSFAETQYF.